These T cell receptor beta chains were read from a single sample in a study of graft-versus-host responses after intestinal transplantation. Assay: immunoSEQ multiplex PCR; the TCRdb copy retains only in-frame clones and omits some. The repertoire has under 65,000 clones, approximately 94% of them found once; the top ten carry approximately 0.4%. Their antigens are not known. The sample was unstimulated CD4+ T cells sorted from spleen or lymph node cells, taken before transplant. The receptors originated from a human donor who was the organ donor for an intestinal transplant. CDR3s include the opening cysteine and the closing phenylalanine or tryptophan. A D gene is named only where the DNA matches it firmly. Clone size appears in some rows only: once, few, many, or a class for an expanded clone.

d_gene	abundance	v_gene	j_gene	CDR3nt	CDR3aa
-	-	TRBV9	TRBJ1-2	TGTGCCAGCAGCCCTCGGACAGAAAGTTATGGCTACACCTTC	CASSPRTESYGYTF
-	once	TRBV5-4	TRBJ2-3	TGTGCCAGCAGCGCCACCGGGGATCCACAGGATACGCAGTATTTT	CASSATGDPQDTQYF
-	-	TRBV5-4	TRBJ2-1	TGTGCCAGCAGCTCCTTCCGCGGCGCCAGCTCCTACAATGAGCAGTTCTTC	CASSSFRGASSYNEQFF
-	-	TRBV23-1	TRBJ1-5	TGCGCCAGCAGTCAATCGGGGGCACAGGGCTATAGCAATCAGCCCCAGCATTTT	CASSQSGAQGYSNQPQHF
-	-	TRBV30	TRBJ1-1	TGTGCCTCCCAGCCTTGGGACACTGAAGCTTTCTTT	CASQPWDTEAFF
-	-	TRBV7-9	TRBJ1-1	TGTGCCAGCAGCCCCCGGGGCCTGAACACTGAAGCTTTCTTT	CASSPRGLNTEAFF
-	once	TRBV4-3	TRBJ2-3	TGCGCCAGCAGCCTTCTGGGGACCACAGATACGCAGTATTTT	CASSLLGTTDTQYF
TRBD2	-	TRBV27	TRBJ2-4	TGTGCCAGCGGATCTAGGGCGGGGGGGCCCCTAGCCAAAAACATTCAGTACTTC	CASGSRAGGPLAKNIQYF
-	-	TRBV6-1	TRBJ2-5	TGTGCCAGCAGTCGCGGACAGTCTCCCCAGTACTTC	CASSRGQSPQYF
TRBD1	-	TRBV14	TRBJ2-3	TGTGCCAGCAGCCAAGGTCCCGGGACAGCACGCACAGATACGCAGTATTTT	CASSQGPGTARTDTQYF
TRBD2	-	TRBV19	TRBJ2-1	TGTGCCAGTAGTATATGGCTAGCGGCCCACAATGAGCAGTTCTTC	CASSIWLAAHNEQFF
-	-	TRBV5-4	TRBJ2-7	TGTGCCAGCAGCCGAGGGTCAAAACCGCACGAGCAGTACTTC	CASSRGSKPHEQYF
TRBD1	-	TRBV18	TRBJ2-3	TGTGCCAGCTCACCACCCCGCGCAGGGGGCATGGTAGATACGCAGTATTTT	CASSPPRAGGMVDTQYF
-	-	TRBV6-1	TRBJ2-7	TGTGCCAGCAGTTCCCCGTGGGAAAGCTCCTACGAGCAGTACTTC	CASSSPWESSYEQYF
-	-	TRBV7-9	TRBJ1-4	TGTGCCAGCAGCTTCCGGGACTTTAATGAAAAACTGTTTTTT	CASSFRDFNEKLFF
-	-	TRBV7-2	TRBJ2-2	TGTGCCAGCAGCTTAGCGCCGGGACTCCCCTTTACCGGGGAGCTGTTTTTT	CASSLAPGLPFTGELFF
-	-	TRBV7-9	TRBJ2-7	TGTGCCAGTGCCCGGGACAAAGGATTATACGAGCAGTACTTC	CASARDKGLYEQYF
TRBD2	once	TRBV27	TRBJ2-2	TGTGCCAGCACGCGCTCATGGGGGACTAGTGGTTTGGTCGGGGAGCTGTTTTTT	CASTRSWGTSGLVGELFF
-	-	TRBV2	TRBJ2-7	TGTGCCAGCAGTGGCGCCTACGAGCAGTACTTC	CASSGAYEQYF
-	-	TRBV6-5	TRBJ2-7	TGTGCCAGCAGGGGCCGGGAAGCAAAGATGTACGAGCAGTACTTC	CASRGREAKMYEQYF
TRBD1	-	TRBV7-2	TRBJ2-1	TGTGCCAGCAGCTTAGTCGGGACAGGACTCAATGAGCAGTTCTTC	CASSLVGTGLNEQFF
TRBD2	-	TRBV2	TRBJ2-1	TGTGCCAGCAGTGAAGGGCGGGGACTATACAATGAGCAGTTCTTC	CASSEGRGLYNEQFF
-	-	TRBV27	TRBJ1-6	TGTGCCAGCAGTTATACAGGGCTCCGCTCACCCCTCCACTTT	CASSYTGLRSPLHF
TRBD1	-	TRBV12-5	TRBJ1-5	TGTGCTAGTGCTCTCCAGGGGGCCGCTTATACTGTGGATTTT	CASALQGAAYTVDF
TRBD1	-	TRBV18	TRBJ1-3	TGTGCCAGCTCACCTACAGGGGGCGGTGCTGGAAACACCATATATTTT	CASSPTGGGAGNTIYF
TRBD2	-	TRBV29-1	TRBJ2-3	TGCAGCGTTGAAGGGACTAGCCAAATAGATACGCAGTATTTT	CSVEGTSQIDTQYF
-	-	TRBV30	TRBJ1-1	TGTGCCTGGAGTGTACTATTGCGCCTTAACACTGAAGCTTTCTTT	CAWSVLLRLNTEAFF
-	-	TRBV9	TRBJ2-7	TGTGCCAGCAGCGCCGGGGGGCCTTTTTTTTACGAGCAGTACTTC	CASSAGGPFFYEQYF
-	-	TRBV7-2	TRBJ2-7	TGTGCCAGCAGCTTAACAGGTTTCTACGAGCAGTACTTC	CASSLTGFYEQYF
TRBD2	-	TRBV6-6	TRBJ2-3	TGTGCCAGCAGTAAACCTAGCGGGGGGGCCGGAGATACGCAGTATTTT	CASSKPSGGAGDTQYF
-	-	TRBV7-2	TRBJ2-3	TGTGCCAGCAGCTTACTAGCGCTCACAGATACGCAGTATTTT	CASSLLALTDTQYF
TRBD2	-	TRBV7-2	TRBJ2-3	TGTGCCAGCAGCTTAGTTGCGGGGGTGGATACGCAGTATTTT	CASSLVAGVDTQYF
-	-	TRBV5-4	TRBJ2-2	TGTGCCAGCAGCGCACAGGGTTCCGGGGAGCTGTTTTTT	CASSAQGSGELFF
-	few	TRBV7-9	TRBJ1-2	TGTGCCAGCAGCTTAGCCGGCTCCACTGGCTACACCTTC	CASSLAGSTGYTF
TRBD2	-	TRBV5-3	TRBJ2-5	TGTGCCAGAAGCAGGGCCCCGGGACTAGCGGGGGAAGAGACCCAGTACTTC	CARSRAPGLAGEETQYF
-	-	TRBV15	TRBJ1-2	TGTGCCACCAGCAGGGACACTAACTATGGCTACACCTTC	CATSRDTNYGYTF
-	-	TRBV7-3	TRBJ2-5	TGTGCCAGCAGCTTAAACGGGGGACAGCAAGAGACCCAGTACTTC	CASSLNGGQQETQYF
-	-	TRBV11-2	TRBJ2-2	TGTGCCAGCAGAACTTTGAAGAGTACCGGGGAGCTGTTTTTT	CASRTLKSTGELFF
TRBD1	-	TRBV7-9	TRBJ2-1	TGTGCCAGCAGCGCGGACAGGGCCCCGCAGTTCTTC	CASSADRAPQFF
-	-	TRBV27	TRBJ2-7	TGTGCCAGCAGCCACCCCGGGGCCTACGAGCAGTACTTC	CASSHPGAYEQYF
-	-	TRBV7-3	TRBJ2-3	TGTGCCAGCAGCTTAACGAGGGGTGAGTGGGGGCTTCGCCCATATACGCAGTATTTT	CASSLTRGEWGLRPYTQYF
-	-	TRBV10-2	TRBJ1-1	TGCGCCAGCATCCGAGGGCCGTCAGGCGCTGAAGCTTTCTTT	CASIRGPSGAEAFF
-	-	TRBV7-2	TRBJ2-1	TGTGCCAGCAGCTTGGGAGCGGTCTACAATGAGCAGTTCTTC	CASSLGAVYNEQFF
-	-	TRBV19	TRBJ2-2	TGTGCCAGTAGTTATAGTAGGACCGGGGAGCTGTTTTTT	CASSYSRTGELFF
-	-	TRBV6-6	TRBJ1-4	TGTGCCAGCAGTTACTCAGGGGCAACTAATGAAAAACTGTTTTTT	CASSYSGATNEKLFF
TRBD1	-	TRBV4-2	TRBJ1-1	TGTGCCAGCAGCCAAGAACAGGGGACTGAAGCTTTCTTT	CASSQEQGTEAFF
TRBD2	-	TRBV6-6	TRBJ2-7	TGTGCCAGCAGTTACTCTGCGGGGGGGTCCTACGAGCAGTACTTC	CASSYSAGGSYEQYF
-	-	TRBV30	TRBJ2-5	TGTGCCTGGAGTGTAGGAGAGACCCAGTACTTC	CAWSVGETQYF
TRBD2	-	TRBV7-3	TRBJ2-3	TGTGCCAGCAGCTTAGCGGGGGGGCGCACAGATACGCAGTATTTT	CASSLAGGRTDTQYF
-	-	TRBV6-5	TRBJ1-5	TGTGCCAGCAGCCCAGGGGCCCAAACCCAGCATTTT	CASSPGAQTQHF
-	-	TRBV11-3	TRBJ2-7	TGTGCCAGCAGCTTAGCCCCAGGACATCTTTACGAGCAGTACTTC	CASSLAPGHLYEQYF
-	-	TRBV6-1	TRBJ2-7	TGTGCCAGCACCGACGCGACAGGTAACTACGAGCAGTACTTC	CASTDATGNYEQYF